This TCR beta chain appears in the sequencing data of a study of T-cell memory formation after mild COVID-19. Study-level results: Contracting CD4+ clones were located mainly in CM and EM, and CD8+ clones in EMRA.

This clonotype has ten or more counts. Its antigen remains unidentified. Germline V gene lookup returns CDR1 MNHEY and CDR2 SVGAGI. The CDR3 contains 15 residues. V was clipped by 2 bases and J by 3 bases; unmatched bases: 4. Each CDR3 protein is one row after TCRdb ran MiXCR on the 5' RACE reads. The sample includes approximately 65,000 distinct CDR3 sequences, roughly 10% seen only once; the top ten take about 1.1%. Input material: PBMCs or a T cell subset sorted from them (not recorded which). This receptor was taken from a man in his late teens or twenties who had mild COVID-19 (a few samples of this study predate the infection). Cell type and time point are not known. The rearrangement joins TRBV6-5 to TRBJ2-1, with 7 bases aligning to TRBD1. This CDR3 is CASSYETGFYNEQFF. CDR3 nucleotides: TGTGCCAGCAGTTACGAGACAGGGTTCTACAATGAGCAGTTCTTC.